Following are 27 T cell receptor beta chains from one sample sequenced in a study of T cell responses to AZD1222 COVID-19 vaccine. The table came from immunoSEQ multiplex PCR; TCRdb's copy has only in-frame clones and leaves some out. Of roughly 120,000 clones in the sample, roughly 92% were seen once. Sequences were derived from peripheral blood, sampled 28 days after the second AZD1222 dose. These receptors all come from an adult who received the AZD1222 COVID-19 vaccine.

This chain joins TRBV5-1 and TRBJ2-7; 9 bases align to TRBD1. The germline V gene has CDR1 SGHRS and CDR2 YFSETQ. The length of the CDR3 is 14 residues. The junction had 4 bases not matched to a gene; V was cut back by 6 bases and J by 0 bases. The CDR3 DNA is TGCGCCAGCACTCAGACAGGGGGCTCCTACGAGCAGTACTTC. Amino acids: CASTQTGGSYEQYF.

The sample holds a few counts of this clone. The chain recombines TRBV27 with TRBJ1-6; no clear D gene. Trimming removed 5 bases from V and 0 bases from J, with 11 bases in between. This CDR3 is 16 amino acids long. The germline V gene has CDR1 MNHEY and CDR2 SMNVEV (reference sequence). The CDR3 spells CASSPTQSSYNSPLHF. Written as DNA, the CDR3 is TGTGCCAGCAGTCCCACCCAGTCCTCCTATAATTCACCCCTCCACTTT.

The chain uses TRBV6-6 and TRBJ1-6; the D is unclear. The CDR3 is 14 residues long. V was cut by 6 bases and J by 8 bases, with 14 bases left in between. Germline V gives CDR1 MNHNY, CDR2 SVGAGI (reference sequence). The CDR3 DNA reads TGTGCCAGCAGCCCCCCGCAGAGGGATTCACCCCTCCACTTT. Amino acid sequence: CASSPPQRDSPLHF.

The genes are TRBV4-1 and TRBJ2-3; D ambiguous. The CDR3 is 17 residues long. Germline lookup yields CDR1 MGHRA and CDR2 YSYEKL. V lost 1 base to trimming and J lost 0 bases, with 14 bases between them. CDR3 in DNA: TGCGCCAGCAGCCAAGCCCCACTCGCGTTGAGCACAGATACGCAGTATTTT. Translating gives CASSQAPLALSTDTQYF.

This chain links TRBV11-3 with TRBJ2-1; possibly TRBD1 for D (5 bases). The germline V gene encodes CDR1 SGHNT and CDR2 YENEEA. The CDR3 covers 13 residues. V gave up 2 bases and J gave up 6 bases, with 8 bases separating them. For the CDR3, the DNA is TGTGCCAGCAGCTTAAGGGGCGGCAATGAGCAGTTCTTC. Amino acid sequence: CASSLRGGNEQFF.

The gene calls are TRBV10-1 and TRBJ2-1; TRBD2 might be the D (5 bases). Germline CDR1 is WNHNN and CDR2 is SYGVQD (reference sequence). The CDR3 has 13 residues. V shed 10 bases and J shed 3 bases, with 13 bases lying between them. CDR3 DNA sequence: TGCGCCACCGATAGCGCTAGCTACAATGAGCAGTTCTTC. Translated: CATDSASYNEQFF.

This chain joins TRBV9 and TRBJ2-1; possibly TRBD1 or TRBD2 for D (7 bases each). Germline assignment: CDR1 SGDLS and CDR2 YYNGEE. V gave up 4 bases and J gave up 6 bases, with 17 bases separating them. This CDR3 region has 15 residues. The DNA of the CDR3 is TGTGCCAGCAGCCTTCAGGGGGGGCGAGTCAATGAGCAGTTCTTC. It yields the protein CASSLQGGRVNEQFF.

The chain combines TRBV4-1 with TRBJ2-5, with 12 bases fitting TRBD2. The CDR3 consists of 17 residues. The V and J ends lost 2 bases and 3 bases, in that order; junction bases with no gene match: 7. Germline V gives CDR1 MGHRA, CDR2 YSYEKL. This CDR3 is CASSQLTSGSKKETQYF. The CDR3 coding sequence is TGCGCCAGCAGCCAATTGACTAGCGGGAGCAAAAAAGAGACCCAGTACTTC.

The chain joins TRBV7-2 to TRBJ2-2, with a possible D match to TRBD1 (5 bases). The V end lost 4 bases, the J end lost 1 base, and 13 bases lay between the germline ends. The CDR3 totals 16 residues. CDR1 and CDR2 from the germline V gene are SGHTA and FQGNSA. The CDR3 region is CASSSLTDVNTGELFF. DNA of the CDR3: TGTGCCAGCAGCTCCCTGACAGACGTGAACACCGGGGAGCTGTTTTTT.

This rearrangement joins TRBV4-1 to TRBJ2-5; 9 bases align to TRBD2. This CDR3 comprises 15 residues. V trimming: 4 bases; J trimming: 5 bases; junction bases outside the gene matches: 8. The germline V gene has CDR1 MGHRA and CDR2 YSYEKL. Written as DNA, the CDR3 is TGCGCCAGCAGCCTCAGGACTAGCGAGGGGGAGACCCAGTACTTC. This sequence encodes CASSLRTSEGETQYF.

The DNA of the CDR3 is TGCGCCAGCAGCCAGCGGCAGGGGCGCGAGCAGTACTTC. Amino acids: CASSQRQGREQYF. The V and J genes are TRBV4-1 and TRBJ2-7; tentative D call: TRBD1 (6 bases). The CDR3 is 13 amino acids. The germline V and J ends were trimmed by 3 bases and 6 bases, with 12 bases remaining between them. Germline assignment: CDR1 MGHRA and CDR2 YSYEKL.

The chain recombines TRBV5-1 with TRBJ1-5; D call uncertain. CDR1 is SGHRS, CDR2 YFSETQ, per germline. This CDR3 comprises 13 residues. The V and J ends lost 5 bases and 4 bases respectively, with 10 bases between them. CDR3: CASREGPNQPQHF. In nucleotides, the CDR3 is TGCGCCAGCAGGGAAGGGCCTAATCAGCCCCAGCATTTT. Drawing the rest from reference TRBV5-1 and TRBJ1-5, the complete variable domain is KAGVTQTPRYLIKTRGQQVTLSCSPISGHRSVSWYQQTPGQGLQFLFEYFSETQRNKGNFPGRFSGRQFSNSRSEMNVSTLELGDSALYLCASREGPNQPQHFGDGTRLSIL.

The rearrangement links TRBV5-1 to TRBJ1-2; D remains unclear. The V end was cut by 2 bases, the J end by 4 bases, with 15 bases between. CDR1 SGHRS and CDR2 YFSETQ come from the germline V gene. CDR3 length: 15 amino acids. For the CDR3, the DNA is TGCGCCAGCAGCTTCGGGTCTTACATCTCCTATGGCTACACCTTC. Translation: CASSFGSYISYGYTF.

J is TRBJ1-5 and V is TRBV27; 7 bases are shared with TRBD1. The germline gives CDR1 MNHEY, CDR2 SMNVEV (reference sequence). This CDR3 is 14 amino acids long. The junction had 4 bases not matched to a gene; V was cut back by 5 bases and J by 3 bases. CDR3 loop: CASSPDRVNQPQHF. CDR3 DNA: TGTGCCAGCAGTCCAGACAGGGTCAATCAGCCCCAGCATTTT.

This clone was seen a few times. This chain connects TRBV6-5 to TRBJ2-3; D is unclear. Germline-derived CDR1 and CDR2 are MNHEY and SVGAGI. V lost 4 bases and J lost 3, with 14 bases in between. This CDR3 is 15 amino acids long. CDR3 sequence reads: CASSSRTTQTDTQYF. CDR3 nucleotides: TGTGCCAGCAGTTCCAGGACCACACAAACAGATACGCAGTATTTT.

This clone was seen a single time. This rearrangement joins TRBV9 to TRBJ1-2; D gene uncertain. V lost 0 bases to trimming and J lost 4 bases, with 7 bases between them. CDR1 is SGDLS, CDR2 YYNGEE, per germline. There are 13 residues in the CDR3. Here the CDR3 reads CASSVGASYGYTF. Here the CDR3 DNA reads TGTGCCAGCAGCGTAGGGGCGAGCTATGGCTACACCTTC.

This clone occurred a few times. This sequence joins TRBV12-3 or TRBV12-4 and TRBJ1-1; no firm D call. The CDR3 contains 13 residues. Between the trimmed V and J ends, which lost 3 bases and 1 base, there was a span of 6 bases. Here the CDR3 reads CASSFNPNTEAFF. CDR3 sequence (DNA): TGTGCCAGCAGTTTTAATCCGAACACTGAAGCTTTCTTT.

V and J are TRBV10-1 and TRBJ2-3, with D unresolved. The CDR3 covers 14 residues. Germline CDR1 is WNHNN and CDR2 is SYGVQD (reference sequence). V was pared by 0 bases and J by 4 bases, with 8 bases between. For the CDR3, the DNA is TGCGCCAGCAGTGAGTCGAAAATGGCAGATACGCAGTATTTT. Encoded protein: CASSESKMADTQYF.

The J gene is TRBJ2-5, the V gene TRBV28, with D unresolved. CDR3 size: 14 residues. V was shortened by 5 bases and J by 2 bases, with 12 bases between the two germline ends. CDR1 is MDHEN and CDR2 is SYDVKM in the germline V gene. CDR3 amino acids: CASSPMVRQETQYF. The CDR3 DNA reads TGTGCCAGCAGTCCCATGGTTAGACAAGAGACCCAGTACTTC.

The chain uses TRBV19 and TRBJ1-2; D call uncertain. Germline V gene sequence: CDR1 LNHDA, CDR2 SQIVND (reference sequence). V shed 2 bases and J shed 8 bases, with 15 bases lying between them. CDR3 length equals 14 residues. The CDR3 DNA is TGTGCCAGTAGTATACCCACCCTCTCTGACGGCTACACCTTC. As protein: CASSIPTLSDGYTF.

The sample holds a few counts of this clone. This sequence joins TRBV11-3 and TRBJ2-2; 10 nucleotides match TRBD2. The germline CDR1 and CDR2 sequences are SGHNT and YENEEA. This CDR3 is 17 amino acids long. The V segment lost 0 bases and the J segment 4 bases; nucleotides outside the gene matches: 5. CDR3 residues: CASSLDLLAGVTGELFF. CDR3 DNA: TGTGCCAGCAGCTTAGATCTTCTAGCGGGAGTCACCGGGGAGCTGTTTTTT.

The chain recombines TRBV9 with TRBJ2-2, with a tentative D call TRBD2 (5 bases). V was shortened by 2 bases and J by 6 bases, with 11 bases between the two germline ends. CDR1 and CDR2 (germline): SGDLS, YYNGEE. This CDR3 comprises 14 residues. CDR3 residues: CASSVELSAGELFF. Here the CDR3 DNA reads TGTGCCAGCAGCGTCGAGCTTAGCGCCGGGGAGCTGTTTTTT.

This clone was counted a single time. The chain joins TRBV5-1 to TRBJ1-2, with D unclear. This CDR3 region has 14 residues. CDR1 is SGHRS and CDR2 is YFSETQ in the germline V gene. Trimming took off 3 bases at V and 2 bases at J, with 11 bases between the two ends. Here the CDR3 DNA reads TGCGCCAGCAGCTCCCCAGACGGGAACTATGGCTACACCTTC. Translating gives CASSSPDGNYGYTF.

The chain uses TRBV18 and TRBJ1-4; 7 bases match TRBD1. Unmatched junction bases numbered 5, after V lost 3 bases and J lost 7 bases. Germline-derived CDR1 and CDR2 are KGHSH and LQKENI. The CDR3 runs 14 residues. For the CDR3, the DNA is TGTGCCAGCTCACCGCAACAGGGGCCTGAAAAACTGTTTTTT. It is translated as CASSPQQGPEKLFF.

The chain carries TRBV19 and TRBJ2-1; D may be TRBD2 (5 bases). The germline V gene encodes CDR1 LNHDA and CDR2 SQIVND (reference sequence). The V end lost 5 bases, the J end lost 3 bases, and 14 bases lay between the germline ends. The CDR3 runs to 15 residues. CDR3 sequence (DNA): TGTGCCAGTAGTCCGCGAGGGCTCCTCTACAATGAGCAGTTCTTC. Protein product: CASSPRGLLYNEQFF.

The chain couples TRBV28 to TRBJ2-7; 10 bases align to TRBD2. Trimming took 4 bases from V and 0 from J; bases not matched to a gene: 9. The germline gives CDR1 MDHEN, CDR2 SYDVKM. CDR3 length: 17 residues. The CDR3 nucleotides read TGTGCCAGCAGTTCAAACCCCGGGACTAGCGCCTCCTACGAGCAGTACTTC. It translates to CASSSNPGTSASYEQYF.

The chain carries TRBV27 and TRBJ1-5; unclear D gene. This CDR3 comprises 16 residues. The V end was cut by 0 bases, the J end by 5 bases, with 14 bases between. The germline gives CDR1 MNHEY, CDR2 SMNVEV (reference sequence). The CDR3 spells CASSLSSRVWDQPQHF. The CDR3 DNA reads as TGTGCCAGCAGTTTATCGTCGAGGGTATGGGATCAGCCCCAGCATTTT.